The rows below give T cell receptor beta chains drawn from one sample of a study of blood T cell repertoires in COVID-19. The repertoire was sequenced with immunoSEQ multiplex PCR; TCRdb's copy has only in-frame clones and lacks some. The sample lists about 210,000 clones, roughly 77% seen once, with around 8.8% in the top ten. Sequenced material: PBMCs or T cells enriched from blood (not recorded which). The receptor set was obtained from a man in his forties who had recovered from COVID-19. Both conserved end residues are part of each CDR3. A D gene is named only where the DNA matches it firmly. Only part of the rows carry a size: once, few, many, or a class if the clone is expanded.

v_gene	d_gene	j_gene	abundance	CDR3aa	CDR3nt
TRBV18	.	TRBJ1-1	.	CASSPLGGTEAFF	TGTGCCAGCTCACCACTAGGAGGGACTGAAGCTTTCTTT
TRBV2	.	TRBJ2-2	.	CASSERRAGGELFF	TGTGCCAGCAGTGAGCGGCGGGCCGGCGGGGAGCTGTTTTTT
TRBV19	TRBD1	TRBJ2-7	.	CASSPDRGHEQYF	TGTGCCAGTAGTCCGGACAGGGGCCACGAGCAGTACTTC
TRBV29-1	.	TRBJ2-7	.	CSVANWGVQYF	TGCAGCGTTGCCAATTGGGGGGTCCAGTACTTC
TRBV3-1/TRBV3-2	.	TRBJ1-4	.	CASSRLATNEKLFF	TGTGCCAGCAGCCGGCTCGCAACTAATGAAAAACTGTTTTTT
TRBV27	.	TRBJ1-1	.	CASTLSGGLGEAFF	TGTGCCAGCACCTTATCTGGAGGGTTGGGTGAAGCTTTCTTT
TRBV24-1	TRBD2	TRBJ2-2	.	CATSDWTSGGGELFF	TGTGCCACCAGTGACTGGACTAGCGGGGGCGGGGAGCTGTTTTTT
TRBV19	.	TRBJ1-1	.	CASSIVGIPMNTEAFF	TGTGCCAGTAGTATCGTCGGGATACCCATGAACACTGAAGCTTTCTTT
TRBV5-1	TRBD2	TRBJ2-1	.	CASRRTTSGQYNNEQFF	TGCGCCAGCCGCCGTACGACTAGCGGACAATACAACAATGAGCAGTTCTTC
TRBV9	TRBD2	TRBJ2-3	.	CASSDTTSGKTDTQYF	TGTGCCAGCAGCGATACGACTAGCGGGAAGACAGATACGCAGTATTTT
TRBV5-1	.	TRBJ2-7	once	CASSPGVREQYF	TGCGCCAGCAGCCCAGGGGTTCGCGAGCAGTACTTC
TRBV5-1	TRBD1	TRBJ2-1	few	CASSPGQGRTEQFF	TGCGCCAGCAGCCCCGGACAGGGGCGGACTGAGCAGTTCTTC
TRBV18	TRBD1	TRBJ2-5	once	CASSQGAGETQYF	TGTGCCAGCTCACAGGGGGCCGGGGAGACCCAGTACTTC
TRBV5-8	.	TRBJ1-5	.	CASSLWAPSPDSNQPQHF	TGTGCCAGCAGCTTATGGGCCCCTAGCCCAGATAGCAATCAGCCCCAGCATTTT
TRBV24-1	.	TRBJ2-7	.	CATVEDTAYEQYF	TGTGCCACCGTGGAGGATACGGCATACGAGCAGTACTTC
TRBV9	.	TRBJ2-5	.	CASSVGDSPETQYF	TGTGCCAGCAGCGTCGGTGACAGCCCAGAGACCCAGTACTTC
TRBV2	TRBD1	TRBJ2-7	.	CASKGQGFSEQYF	TGTGCCAGCAAGGGACAGGGGTTCTCCGAGCAGTACTTC
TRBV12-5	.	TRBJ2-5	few	CASGLERVAASHF	TGTGCTAGTGGTTTGGAACGGGTGGCAGCTTCGCACTTC
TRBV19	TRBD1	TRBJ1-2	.	CASTLTGASGYTF	TGTGCCAGTACCTTGACAGGGGCCAGTGGCTACACCTTC
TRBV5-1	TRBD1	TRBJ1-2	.	CASSLGGTGGMSYTF	TGCGCCAGCAGCTTGGGCGGAACAGGGGGTATGAGCTACACCTTC